A single sample gave rise to the 11 T cell receptor beta chains below, sequenced in a study of CD8+CD57+ T cells in acquired aplastic anemia. The template used for profiling TCR beta VDJ and CDR3 was genomic DNA. MiXCR, applied by TCRdb to the reads, yields one record per CDR3 protein. The repertoire holds 150,000 to 200,000 distinct CDR3 sequences, 71% seen once, with 45% to 60% in the top ten. CD8+CD57+ cell expansion, shown by flow cytometry, had occurred in the patients selected for sequencing. The material sequenced was sorted CD4+, CD8+, or CD8+CD57+ T cells (not recorded which) from PBMCs. These receptors came from a human donor with aplastic anemia.

This clonotype was seen a handful of times. The rearrangement uses TRBV7-9 and TRBJ2-3; D gene unclear. The CDR3 length is 12 residues. V was trimmed by 5 bases and J by 6 bases, leaving 9 bases between them. The germline V gene encodes CDR1 SEHNR and CDR2 FQNEAQ (reference sequence). DNA for the CDR3: TGTGCCAGCAGCCCCTCCGGCGATACGCAGTATTTT. Protein product: CASSPSGDTQYF.

The chain couples TRBV6-5 to TRBJ1-6, with 7 bases identical to TRBD1. The V and J ends lost 6 bases and 9 bases, in that order; junction bases with no gene match: 8. The CDR3 is 14 amino acids. The germline CDR1 and CDR2 sequences are MNHEY and SVGAGI. CDR3 amino acids: CASRLGQGVSPLHF. The DNA for the CDR3 is TGTGCCAGCAGGTTAGGGCAGGGGGTTTCACCCCTCCACTTT.

The chain combines TRBV10-3 with TRBJ2-7; 7 bases match TRBD2. CDR3 size: 15 residues. Germline trimming cut 1 base from V and 5 bases from J; bases unmatched to any gene: 8. Germline V gene lookup returns CDR1 ENHRY and CDR2 SYGVKD. The CDR3 region has the DNA TGTGCCATCAGTGAGTGGGGGAGGGGTGCGGACGAGCAGTACTTC. Translated: CAISEWGRGADEQYF.

V and J are TRBV7-8 and TRBJ1-5; maybe TRBD1 (5 bases). CDR3 length equals 19 residues. V was pared by 0 bases and J by 0 bases, with 18 bases between. CDR1 is SGHVS, CDR2 FQNEAQ, per germline. The CDR3 region has the DNA TGTGCCAGCAGCTTAGCGGCGCATTTGGGGCTGAATAGCAATCAGCCCCAGCATTTT. It specifies CASSLAAHLGLNSNQPQHF. Full variable domain (remainder filled in from reference TRBV7-8 and TRBJ1-5): GAGVSQSPRYKVAKRGQDVALRCDPISGHVSLFWYQQALGQGPEFLTYFQNEAQLDKSGLPSDRFFAERPEGSVSTLKIQRTQQEDSAVYLCASSLAAHLGLNSNQPQHFGDGTRLSIL.

This chain joins TRBV4-1 and TRBJ2-1, with D tentatively TRBD2 (6 bases). The CDR3 runs to 13 residues. CDR1 and CDR2 (germline): MGHRA, YSYEKL. V lost 4 bases and J lost 12, with 16 bases in between. CDR3 coding DNA: TGCGCCAGCAGCCCCATGAACCGGCGGGGGCAGTTCTTC. Translating gives CASSPMNRRGQFF.

V and J are TRBV6-6 and TRBJ1-1; no firm D call. Deletions cut 5 bases from V and 0 bases from J, with 4 bases between. Germline loops: CDR1 MNHNY, CDR2 SVGAGI (reference sequence). The CDR3 is 12 residues long. Written as DNA, the CDR3 is TGTGCCAGCAGTCGGGTGAACACTGAAGCTTTCTTT. It is translated as CASSRVNTEAFF.

CDR3 protein: CASSYVGGNNQPQHF. In DNA, the CDR3 is TGTGCCAGCAGTTACGTGGGGGGCAACAATCAGCCCCAGCATTTT. The J gene is TRBJ1-5, the V gene TRBV6-6, with D perhaps matching TRBD1 (6 bases). This CDR3 spans 15 amino acids. Trimming stripped 2 bases from V and 3 bases from J, with 11 bases between. CDR1 is MNHNY, CDR2 SVGAGI, per germline (reference sequence).

This clonotype turned up a few times. The genes are TRBV10-3 and TRBJ2-1; 11 bases align to TRBD2. The ends lost 1 base at V and 7 bases at J; junction bases unmatched: 6. The CDR3 sequence is 16 residues long. Germline V CDR1 and CDR2: ENHRY, SYGVKD. This CDR3 is CAISELAGGDGNEQFF. CDR3 DNA sequence: TGTGCCATCAGTGAGTTAGCGGGGGGGGATGGGAATGAGCAGTTCTTC.

This clonotype appeared once. This chain uses TRBV5-1 with TRBJ2-3, with D perhaps matching TRBD2 (6 bases). The CDR3 extends over 16 amino acids. V was shortened by 1 base and J by 3 bases, with 15 bases between the two germline ends. Germline V gene data show CDR1 as SGHRS and CDR2 as YFSETQ. CDR3: CASSLSGGARTDTQYF. The CDR3 DNA is TGCGCCAGCAGCTTGTCGGGCGGGGCAAGGACAGATACGCAGTATTTT.

The V call is TRBV20-1, the J call TRBJ2-1; 8 nucleotides match TRBD1. The V gene's germline CDR1 is DFQATT and CDR2 SNEGSKA (reference sequence). J gave up 3 bases and V 6 bases, and 4 bases lay outside the gene matches. This CDR3 has 13 residues. The CDR3 coding sequence is TGCAGTGCCCCAGGGGGCGGCTACAATGAGCAGTTCTTC. Translation: CSAPGGGYNEQFF.

This sequence joins TRBV20-1 and TRBJ2-2, with 7 nucleotides matching TRBD1. CDR3 length equals 12 residues. V gave up 7 bases and J gave up 10 bases; unmatched junction bases: 9. Germline-derived CDR1 and CDR2 are DFQATT and SNEGSKA (reference sequence). CDR3 bases: TGCAGTGGGAAGGGGGCGCATATGGAGCTGTTTTTT. Translation: CSGKGAHMELFF.